This entry is about one T cell receptor (beta chain). CDR3 size: 14 residues. The germline V gene has CDR1 SGDLS and CDR2 YYNGEE. V was pared by 4 bases and J by 5 bases, with 15 bases between. The record originates from a study of blood T cell repertoires in COVID-19. Repertoires were generated with immunoSEQ multiplex PCR, while TCRdb's copy carries only in-frame clones and drops some. The repertoire consists of 150,000 to 190,000 clones, with roughly four fifths occurring once and the leading ten covering about 7.2%. Cohort assignment relied on participant-reported clinical history. The sample comprised PBMCs or T cells enriched from blood (not recorded which). The rearrangement links TRBV9 to TRBJ2-5; possibly TRBD2 for D (6 bases). The sequence was obtained from a man aged 50 to 60 who had recovered from COVID-19. CDR3 nucleotides: TGTGCCAGCAGCCCTCGACTAGGGCGGGAGACCCAGTACTTC. This encodes CASSPRLGRETQYF.